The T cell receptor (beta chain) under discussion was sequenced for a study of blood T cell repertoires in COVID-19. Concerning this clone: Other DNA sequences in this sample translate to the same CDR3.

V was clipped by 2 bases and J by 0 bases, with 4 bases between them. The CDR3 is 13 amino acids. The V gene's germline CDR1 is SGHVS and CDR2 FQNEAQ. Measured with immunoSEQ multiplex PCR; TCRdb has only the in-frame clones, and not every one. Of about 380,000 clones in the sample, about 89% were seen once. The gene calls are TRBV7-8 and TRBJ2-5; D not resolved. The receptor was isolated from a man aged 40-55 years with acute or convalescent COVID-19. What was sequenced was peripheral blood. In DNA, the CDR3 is TGTGCCAGCAGCTTAAGCAACCAAGAGACCCAGTACTTC. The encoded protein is CASSLSNQETQYF.